This T cell receptor beta chain comes out of a study of cytomegalovirus exposure and HLA in healthy donors. The germline V gene has CDR1 SGHNT and CDR2 YENEEA. With 3 bases clipped from V and 6 bases from J, the junction kept 12 bases outside the gene matches. The CDR3 is 16 residues long. General observations from the study: Earlier findings revealed that most TCR beta V segments proved productive either about 90% or about 30% of the time. TCR beta chain V- and J-gene trimming was linked, in a later analysis, to a missense variant in DCLRE1C. Evidence from a later analysis indicated that most CMV-associated TCR beta chains looked HLA-restricted.

This clone occurred a few times. Its antigen is not identified. It was with 60 Vbeta and 13 Jbeta primers that the PCR ran. TCRdb's table, derived via immunoSEQ multiplex PCR, lists solely in-frame clones and lacks some. The sample shows 100,000 to 150,000 clones, 83% of them seen only once. The chain carries TRBV11-3 and TRBJ1-2, with 8 bases fitting TRBD1. The material sequenced was PBMCs. The TCR comes from a woman aged 40 to 50 in good health and CMV-seropositive. The CDR3 DNA reads as TGTGCCAGCAGCTTCCTCGGACAGGGCGGACTGGATGGCTACACCTTC. The encoded protein is CASSFLGQGGLDGYTF.